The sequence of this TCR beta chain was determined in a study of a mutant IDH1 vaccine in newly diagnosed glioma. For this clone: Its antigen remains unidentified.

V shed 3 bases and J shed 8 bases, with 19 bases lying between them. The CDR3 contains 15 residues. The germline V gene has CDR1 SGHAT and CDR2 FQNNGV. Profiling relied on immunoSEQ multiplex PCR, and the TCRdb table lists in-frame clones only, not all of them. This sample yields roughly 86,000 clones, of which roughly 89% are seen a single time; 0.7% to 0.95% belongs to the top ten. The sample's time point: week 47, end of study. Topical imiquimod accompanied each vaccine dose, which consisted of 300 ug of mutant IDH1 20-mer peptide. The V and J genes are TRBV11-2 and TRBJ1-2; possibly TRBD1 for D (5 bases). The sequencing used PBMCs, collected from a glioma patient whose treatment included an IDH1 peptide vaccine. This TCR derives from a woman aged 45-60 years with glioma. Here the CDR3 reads CASSFRGQGTDGYTF. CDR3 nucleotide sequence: TGTGCCAGCAGCTTTAGAGGCCAAGGGACCGACGGCTACACCTTC.